This T cell receptor beta chain was found in a study of cytomegalovirus exposure and HLA in healthy donors. The PCR employed 60 Vbeta primers together with 13 Jbeta primers. Sequenced by immunoSEQ multiplex PCR; TCRdb stores in-frame clones only, minus some. The sample records approximately 120,000 clones, about 74% being singletons. V lost 3 bases, J lost 5 bases, and 10 bases stayed unmatched. The CDR3 consists of 17 residues. The germline gives CDR1 SNHLY, CDR2 FYNNEI. The receptor was derived from a woman between 50 and 59 years old in good health and CMV-seropositive. The sample was PBMCs. The chain recombines TRBV2 with TRBJ1-6; 7 bases line up with TRBD1. CDR3 coding DNA: TGTGCCAGCAGTGATTTAAGGGGGCGCCAGGATAATTCACCCCTCCACTTT. Residues: CASSDLRGRQDNSPLHF. The variable domain in full, with the rest retrieved from reference TRBV2 and TRBJ1-6, is EPEVTQTPSHQVTQMGQEVILRCVPISNHLYFYWYRQILGQKVEFLVSFYNNEISEKSEIFDDQFSVERPDGSNFTLKIRSTKLEDSAMYFCASSDLRGRQDNSPLHFGNGTRLTVT.